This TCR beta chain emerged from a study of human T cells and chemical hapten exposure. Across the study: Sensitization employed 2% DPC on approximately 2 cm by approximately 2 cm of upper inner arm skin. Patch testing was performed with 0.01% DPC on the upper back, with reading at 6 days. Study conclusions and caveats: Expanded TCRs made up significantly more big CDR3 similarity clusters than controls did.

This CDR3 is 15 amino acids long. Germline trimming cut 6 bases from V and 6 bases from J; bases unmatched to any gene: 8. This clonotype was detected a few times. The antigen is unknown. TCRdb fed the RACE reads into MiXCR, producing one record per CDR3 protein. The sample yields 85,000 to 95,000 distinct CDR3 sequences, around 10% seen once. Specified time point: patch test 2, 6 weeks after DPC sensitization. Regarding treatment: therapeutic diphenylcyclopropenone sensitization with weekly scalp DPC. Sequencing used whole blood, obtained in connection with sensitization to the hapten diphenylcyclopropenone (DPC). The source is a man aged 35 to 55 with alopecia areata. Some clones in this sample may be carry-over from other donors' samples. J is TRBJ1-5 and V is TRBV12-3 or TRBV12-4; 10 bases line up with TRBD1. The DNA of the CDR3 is TGTGCCAGCAGGGAAGGGACAGGGGCCAGTCAGCCCCAGCATTTT. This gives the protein CASREGTGASQPQHF.